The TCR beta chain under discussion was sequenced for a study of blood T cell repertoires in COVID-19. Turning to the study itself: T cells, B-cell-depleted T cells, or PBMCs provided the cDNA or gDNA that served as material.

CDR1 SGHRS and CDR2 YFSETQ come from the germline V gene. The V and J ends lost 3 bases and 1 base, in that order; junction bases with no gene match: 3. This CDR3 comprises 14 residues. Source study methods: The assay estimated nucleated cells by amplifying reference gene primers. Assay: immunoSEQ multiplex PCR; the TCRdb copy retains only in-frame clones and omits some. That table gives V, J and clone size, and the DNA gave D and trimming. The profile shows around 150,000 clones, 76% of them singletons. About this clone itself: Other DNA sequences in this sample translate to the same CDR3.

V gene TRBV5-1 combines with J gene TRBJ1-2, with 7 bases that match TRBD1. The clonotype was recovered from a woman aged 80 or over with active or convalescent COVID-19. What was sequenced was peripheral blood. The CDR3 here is CASSSTGDNYGYTF. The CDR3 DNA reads TGCGCCAGCAGCTCCACAGGGGATAACTATGGCTACACCTTC.